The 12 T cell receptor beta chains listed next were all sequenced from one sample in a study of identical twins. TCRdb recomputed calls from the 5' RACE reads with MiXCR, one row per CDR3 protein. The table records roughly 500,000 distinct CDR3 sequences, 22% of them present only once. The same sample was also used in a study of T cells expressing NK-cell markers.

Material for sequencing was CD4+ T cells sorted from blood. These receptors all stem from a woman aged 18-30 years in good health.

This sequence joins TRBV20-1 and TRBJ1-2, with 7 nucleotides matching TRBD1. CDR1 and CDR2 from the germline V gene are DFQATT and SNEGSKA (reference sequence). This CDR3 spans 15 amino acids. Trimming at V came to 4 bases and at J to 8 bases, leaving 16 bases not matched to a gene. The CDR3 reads CSAKSHNRGRGGYTF. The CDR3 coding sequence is TGCAGTGCTAAAAGTCATAACAGGGGCAGAGGGGGCTACACCTTC.

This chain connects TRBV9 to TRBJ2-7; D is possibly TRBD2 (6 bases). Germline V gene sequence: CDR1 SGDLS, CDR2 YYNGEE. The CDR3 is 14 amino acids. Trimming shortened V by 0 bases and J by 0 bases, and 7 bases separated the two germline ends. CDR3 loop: CASSVGGDSYEQYF. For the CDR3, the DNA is TGTGCCAGCAGCGTAGGGGGGGACTCCTACGAGCAGTACTTC.

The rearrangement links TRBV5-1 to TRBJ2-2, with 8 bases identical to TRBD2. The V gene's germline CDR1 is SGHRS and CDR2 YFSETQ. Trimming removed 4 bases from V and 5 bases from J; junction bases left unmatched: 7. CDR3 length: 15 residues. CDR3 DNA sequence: TGCGCCAGCAGCCCAAGGACTAGCAGTACCGGGGAGCTGTTTTTT. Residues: CASSPRTSSTGELFF.

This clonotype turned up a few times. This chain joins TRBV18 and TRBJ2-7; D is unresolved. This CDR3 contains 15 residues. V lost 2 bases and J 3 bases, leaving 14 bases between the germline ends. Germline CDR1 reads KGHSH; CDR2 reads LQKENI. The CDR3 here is CASSPAVGRDYEQYF. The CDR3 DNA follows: TGTGCCAGCTCACCAGCGGTCGGGCGCGACTACGAGCAGTACTTC.

The CDR3 loop is CATFSAGAPDTQYF. Here the CDR3 DNA reads TGTGCCACCTTCAGCGCGGGAGCCCCAGATACGCAGTATTTT. The chain couples TRBV7-9 to TRBJ2-3; 7 bases align to TRBD2. The V gene's germline CDR1 is SEHNR and CDR2 FQNEAQ (reference sequence). CDR3 length: 14 amino acids. The J segment lost 4 bases and the V segment lost 10 bases, leaving 11 bases of the junction unmatched. Looking up the rest from reference TRBV7-9 and TRBJ2-3 gives the full variable domain: DTGVSQNPRHKITKRGQNVTFRCDPISEHNRLYWYRQTLGQGPEFLTYFQNEAQLEKSRLLSDRFSAERPKGSFSTLEIQRTEQGDSAMYLCATFSAGAPDTQYFGPGTRLTVL.

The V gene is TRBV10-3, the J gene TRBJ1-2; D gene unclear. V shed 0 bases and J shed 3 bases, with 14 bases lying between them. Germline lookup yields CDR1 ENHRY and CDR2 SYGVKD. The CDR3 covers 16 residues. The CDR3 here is CAISESTWASHYGYTF. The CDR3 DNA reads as TGTGCCATCAGTGAGTCGACCTGGGCGAGTCACTATGGCTACACCTTC.

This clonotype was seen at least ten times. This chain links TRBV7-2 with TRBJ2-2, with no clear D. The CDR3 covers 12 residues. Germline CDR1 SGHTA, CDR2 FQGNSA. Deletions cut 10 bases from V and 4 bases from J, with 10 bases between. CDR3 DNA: TGTGCCATGAGACTGCCCACCGGGGAGCTGTTTTTT. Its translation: CAMRLPTGELFF.

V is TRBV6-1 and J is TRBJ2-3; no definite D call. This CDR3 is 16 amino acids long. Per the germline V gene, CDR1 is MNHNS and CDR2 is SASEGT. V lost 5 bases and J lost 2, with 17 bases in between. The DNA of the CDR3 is TGTGCCAGCAGTCTTTGGAGAGGCCTTCCCACAGATACGCAGTATTTT. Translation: CASSLWRGLPTDTQYF.

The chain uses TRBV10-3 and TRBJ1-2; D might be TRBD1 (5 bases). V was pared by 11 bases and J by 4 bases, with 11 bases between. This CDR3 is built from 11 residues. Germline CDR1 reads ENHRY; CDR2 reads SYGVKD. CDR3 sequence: CAARGAYGYTF. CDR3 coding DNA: TGTGCCGCAAGGGGAGCCTATGGCTACACCTTC.

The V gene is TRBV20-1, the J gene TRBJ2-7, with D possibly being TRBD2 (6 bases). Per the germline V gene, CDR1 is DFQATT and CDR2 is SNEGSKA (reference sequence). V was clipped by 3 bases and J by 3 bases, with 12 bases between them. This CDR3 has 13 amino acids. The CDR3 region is CSARKPDYYEQYF. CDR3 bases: TGCAGTGCTAGGAAGCCGGACTACTACGAGCAGTACTTC.

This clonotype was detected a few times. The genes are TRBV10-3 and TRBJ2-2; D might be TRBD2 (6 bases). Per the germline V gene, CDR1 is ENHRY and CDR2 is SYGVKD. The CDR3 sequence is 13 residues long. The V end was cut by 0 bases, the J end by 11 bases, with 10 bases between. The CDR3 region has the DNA TGTGCCATCAGTGAGTCGGCGGGACCAGAGCTGTTTTTT. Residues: CAISESAGPELFF.

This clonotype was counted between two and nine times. The CDR3 DNA sequence: TGCAGTGCTGTCACTAGCGGGGGACGCTCCTACAATGAGCAGTTCTTC. It codes for CSAVTSGGRSYNEQFF. V usage is TRBV20-1 and J usage is TRBJ2-1; 11 nucleotides agree with TRBD2. Trimming took 5 bases from V and 0 from J; bases not matched to a gene: 6. Per the germline V gene, CDR1 is DFQATT and CDR2 is SNEGSKA (reference sequence). CDR3 size: 16 residues.